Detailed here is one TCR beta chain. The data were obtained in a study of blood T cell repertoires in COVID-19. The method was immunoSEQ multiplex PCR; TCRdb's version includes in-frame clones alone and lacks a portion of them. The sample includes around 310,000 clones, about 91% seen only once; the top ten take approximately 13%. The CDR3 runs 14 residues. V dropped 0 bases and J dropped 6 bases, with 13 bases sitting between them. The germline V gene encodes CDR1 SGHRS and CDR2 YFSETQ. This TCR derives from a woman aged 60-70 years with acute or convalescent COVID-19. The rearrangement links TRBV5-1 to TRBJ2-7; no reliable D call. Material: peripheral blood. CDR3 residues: CASSLALEGGEQYF. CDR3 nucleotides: TGCGCCAGCAGCTTGGCCCTAGAAGGTGGCGAGCAGTACTTC.